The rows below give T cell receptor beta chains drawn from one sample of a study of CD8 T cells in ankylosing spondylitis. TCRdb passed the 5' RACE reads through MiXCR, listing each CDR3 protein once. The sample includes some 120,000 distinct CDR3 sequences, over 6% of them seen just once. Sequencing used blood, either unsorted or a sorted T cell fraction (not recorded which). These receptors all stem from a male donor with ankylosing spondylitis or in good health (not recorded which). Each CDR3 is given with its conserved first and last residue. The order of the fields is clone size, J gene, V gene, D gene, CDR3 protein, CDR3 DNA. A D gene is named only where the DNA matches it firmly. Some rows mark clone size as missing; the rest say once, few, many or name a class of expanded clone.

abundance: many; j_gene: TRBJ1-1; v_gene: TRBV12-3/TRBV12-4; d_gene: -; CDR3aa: CASRPRGGNTEAFF; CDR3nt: TGTGCCAGCAGGCCAAGGGGGGGGAACACTGAAGCTTTCTTT
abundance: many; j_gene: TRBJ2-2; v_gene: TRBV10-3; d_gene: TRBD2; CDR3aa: CAITLAEGTGELFF; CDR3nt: TGTGCCATCACCCTAGCGGAGGGCACCGGGGAGCTGTTTTTT
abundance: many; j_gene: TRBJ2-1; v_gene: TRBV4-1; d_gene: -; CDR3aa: CASSLPPADSDYNEQFF; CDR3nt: TGCGCCAGCAGCCTACCACCAGCGGACTCAGATTACAATGAGCAGTTCTTC
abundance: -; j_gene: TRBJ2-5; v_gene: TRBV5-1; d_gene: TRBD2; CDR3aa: CASSLGLAGNQETQYF; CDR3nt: TGCGCCAGCAGCTTGGGGCTAGCGGGGAACCAAGAGACCCAGTACTTC
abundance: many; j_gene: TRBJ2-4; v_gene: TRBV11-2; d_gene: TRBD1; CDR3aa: CASSLITGGLIAKNIQYF; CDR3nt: TGTGCCAGCAGCTTAATCACAGGGGGCCTGATAGCCAAAAACATTCAGTACTTC
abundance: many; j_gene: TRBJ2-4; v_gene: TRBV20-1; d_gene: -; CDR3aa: CSATPRNIQYF; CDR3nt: TGCAGTGCCACCCCTCGCAACATTCAGTACTTC
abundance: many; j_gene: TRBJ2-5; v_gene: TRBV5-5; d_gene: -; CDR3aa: CASSSGSGPDQETQYF; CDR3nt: TGTGCCAGCAGTTCCGGTTCGGGACCCGACCAAGAGACCCAGTACTTC
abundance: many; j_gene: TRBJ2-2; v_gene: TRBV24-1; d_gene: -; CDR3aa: CATSDLGGRGGNTGELFF; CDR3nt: TGTGCCACCAGTGATTTAGGGGGGCGAGGCGGGAACACCGGGGAGCTGTTTTTT
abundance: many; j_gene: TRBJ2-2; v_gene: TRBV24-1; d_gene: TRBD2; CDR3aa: CATNVAGGPSTGELFF; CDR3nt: TGTGCCACCAATGTGGCGGGAGGGCCCTCGACCGGGGAGCTGTTTTTT
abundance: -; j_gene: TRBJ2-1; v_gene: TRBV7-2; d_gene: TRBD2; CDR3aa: CASSFGGGAVDEQFF; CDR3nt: TGTGCCAGCAGCTTTGGCGGGGGGGCCGTTGATGAGCAGTTCTTC
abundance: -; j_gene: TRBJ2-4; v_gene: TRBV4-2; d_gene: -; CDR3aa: CASSQEKAAKNIQYF; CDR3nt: TGTGCCAGCAGCCAAGAAAAGGCAGCCAAAAACATTCAGTACTTC
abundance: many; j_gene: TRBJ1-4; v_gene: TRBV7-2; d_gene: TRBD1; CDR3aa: CASRRDRNEKLFF; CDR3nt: TGTGCCAGCAGACGGGACAGGAATGAAAAACTGTTTTTT
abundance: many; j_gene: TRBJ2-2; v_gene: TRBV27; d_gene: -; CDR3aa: CASNHRPAGELFF; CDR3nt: TGTGCCAGCAACCACAGGCCCGCCGGGGAGCTGTTTTTT
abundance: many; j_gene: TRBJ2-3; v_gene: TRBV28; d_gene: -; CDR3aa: CASSPTGYHTDTQYF; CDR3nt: TGTGCCAGCAGTCCCACAGGGTACCACACAGATACGCAGTATTTT
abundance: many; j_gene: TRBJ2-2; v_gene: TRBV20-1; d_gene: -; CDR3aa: CSASRGFQNTGELFF; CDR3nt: TGCAGTGCTAGTCGGGGTTTCCAGAACACCGGGGAGCTGTTTTTT
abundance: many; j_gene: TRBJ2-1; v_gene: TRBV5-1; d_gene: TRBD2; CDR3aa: CASSASGGTYYEQFF; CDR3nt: TGCGCCAGCAGTGCTAGCGGGGGGACGTACTATGAGCAGTTCTTC
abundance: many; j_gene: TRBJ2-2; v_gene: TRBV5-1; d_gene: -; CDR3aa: CASSLGRAATGELFF; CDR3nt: TGCGCCAGCAGCTTGGGCAGGGCGGCCACCGGGGAGCTGTTTTTT
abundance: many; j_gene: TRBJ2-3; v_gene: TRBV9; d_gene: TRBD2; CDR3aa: CASSRSSGGVTDTQYF; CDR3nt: TGTGCCAGCAGCCGTTCTAGCGGGGGTGTCACAGATACGCAGTATTTT